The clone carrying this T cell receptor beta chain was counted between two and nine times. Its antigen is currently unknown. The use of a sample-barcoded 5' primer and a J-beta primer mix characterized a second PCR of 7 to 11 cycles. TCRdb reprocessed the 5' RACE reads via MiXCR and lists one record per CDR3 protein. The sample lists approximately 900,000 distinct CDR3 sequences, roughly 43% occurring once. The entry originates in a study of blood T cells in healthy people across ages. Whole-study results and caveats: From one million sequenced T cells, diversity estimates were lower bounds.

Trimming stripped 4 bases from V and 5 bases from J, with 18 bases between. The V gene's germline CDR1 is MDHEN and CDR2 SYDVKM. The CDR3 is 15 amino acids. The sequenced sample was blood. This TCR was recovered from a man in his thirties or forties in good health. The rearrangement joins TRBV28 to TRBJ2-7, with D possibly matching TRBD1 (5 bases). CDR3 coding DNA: TGTGCCAGCAGTTCGAAATCGTATCGGACAAACGAGCAGTACTTC. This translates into CASSSKSYRTNEQYF.